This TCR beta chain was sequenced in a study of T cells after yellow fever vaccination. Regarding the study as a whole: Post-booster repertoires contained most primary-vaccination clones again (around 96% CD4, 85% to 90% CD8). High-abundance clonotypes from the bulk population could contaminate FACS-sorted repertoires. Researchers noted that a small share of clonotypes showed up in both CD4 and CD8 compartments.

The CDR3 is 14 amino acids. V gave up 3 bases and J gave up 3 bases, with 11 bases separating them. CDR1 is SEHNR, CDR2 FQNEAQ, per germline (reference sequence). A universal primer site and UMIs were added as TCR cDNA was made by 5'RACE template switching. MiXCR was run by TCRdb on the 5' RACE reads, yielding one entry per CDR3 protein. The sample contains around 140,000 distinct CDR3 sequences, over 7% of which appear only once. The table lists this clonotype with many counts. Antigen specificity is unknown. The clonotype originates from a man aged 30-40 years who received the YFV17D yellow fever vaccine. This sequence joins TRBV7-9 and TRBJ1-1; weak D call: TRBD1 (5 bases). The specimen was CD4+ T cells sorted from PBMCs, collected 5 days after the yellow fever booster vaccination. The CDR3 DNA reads TGTGCCAGCAGCTTCGGGGCGGAATACACTGAAGCTTTCTTT. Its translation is CASSFGAEYTEAFF.